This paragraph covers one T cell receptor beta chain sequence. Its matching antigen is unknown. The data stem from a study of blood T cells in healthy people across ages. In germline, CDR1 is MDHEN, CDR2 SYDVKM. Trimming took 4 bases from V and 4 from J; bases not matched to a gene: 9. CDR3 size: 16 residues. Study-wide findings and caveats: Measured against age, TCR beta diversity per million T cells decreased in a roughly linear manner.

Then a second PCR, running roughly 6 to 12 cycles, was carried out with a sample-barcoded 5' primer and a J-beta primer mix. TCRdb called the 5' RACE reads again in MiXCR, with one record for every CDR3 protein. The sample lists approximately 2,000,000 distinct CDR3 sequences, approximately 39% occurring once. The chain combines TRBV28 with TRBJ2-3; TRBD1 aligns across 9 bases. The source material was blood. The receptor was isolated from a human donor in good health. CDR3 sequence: CASSSGQGFLADTQYF. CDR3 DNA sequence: TGTGCCAGCAGTTCAGGACAGGGGTTTCTGGCAGATACGCAGTATTTT.